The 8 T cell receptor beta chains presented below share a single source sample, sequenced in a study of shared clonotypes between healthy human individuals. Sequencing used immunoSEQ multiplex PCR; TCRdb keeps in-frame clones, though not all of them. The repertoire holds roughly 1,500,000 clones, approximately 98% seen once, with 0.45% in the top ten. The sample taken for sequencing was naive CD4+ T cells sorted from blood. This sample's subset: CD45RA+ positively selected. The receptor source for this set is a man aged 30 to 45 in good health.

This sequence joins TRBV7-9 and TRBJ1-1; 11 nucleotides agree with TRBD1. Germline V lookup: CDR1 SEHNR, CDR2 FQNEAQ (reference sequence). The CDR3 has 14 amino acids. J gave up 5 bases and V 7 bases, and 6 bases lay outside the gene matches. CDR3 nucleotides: TGTGCCAGCACCTGGACAGGGGGCGGGACTGAAGCTTTCTTT. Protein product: CASTWTGGGTEAFF.

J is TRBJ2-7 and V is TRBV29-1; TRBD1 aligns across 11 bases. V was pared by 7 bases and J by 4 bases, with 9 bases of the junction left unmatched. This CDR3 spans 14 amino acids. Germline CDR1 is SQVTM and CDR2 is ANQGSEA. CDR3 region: CSAGGQGANYEQYF. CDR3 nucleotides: TGCAGCGCCGGAGGACAGGGGGCTAATTACGAGCAGTACTTC.

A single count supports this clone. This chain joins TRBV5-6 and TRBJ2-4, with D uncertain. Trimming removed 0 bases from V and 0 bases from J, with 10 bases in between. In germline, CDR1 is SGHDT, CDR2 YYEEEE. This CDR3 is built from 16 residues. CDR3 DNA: TGTGCCAGCAGCTTGGCCATCCTACTAGCCAAAAACATTCAGTACTTC. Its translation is CASSLAILLAKNIQYF. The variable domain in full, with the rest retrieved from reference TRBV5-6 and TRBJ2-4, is DAGVTQSPTHLIKTRGQQVTLRCSPKSGHDTVSWYQQALGQGPQFIFQYYEEEERQRGNFPDRFSGHQFPNYSSELNVNALLLGDSALYLCASSLAILLAKNIQYFGAGTRLSVL.

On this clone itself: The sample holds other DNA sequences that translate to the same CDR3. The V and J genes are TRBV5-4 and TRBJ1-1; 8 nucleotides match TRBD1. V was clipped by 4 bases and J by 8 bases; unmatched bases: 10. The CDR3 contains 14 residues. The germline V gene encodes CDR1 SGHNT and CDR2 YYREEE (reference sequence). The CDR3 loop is CASSPGQGRGEAFF. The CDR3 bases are TGTGCCAGCAGCCCCGGACAGGGCAGGGGGGAAGCTTTCTTT.

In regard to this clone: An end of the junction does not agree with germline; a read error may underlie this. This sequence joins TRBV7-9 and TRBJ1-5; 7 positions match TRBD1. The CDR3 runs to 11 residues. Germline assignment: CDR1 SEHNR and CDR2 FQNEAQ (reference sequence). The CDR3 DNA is TGTGCCAGCAGCTCCGGGGACAGTCCTGTCTTT. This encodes CASSSGDSPVF. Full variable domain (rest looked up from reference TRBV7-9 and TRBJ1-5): DTGVSQNPRHKITKRGQNVTFRCDPISEHNRLYWYRQTLGQGPEFLTYFQNEAQLEKSRLLSDRFSAERPKGSFSTLEIQRTEQGDSAMYLCASSSGDSPVFGDGTRLSIL.

CDR3 bases: TGCAGCGTTAGCGGGACTAGCACATCCGAGCAGTACTTC. Translation: CSVSGTSTSEQYF. V and J are TRBV29-1 and TRBJ2-7; 9 positions agree with TRBD2. Germline V gene sequence: CDR1 SQVTM, CDR2 ANQGSEA. Germline trimming cut 5 bases from V and 6 bases from J; bases unmatched to any gene: 8. The CDR3 covers 13 residues.

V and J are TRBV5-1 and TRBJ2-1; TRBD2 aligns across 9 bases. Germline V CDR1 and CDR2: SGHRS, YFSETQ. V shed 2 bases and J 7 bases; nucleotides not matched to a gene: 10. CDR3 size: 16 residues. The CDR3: CASSLKTSGFGNEQFF. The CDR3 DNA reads TGCGCCAGCAGCTTAAAAACTAGCGGGTTTGGTAATGAGCAGTTCTTC. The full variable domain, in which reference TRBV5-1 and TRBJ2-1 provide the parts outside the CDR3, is KAGVTQTPRYLIKTRGQQVTLSCSPISGHRSVSWYQQTPGQGLQFLFEYFSETQRNKGNFPGRFSGRQFSNSRSEMNVSTLELGDSALYLCASSLKTSGFGNEQFFGPGTRLTVL.

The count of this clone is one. The CDR3 loop is CASSVEASGAVNEQFF. CDR3 nucleotide sequence: TGCGCCAGCAGCGTTGAGGCCAGCGGGGCTGTGAATGAGCAGTTCTTC. The chain carries TRBV5-1 and TRBJ2-1; 7 nucleotides line up with TRBD2. The CDR3 has 16 amino acids. The V gene end was trimmed by 4 bases and the J gene end by 7 bases; junction bases not matched to a gene: 14. Per the germline V gene, CDR1 is SGHRS and CDR2 is YFSETQ.